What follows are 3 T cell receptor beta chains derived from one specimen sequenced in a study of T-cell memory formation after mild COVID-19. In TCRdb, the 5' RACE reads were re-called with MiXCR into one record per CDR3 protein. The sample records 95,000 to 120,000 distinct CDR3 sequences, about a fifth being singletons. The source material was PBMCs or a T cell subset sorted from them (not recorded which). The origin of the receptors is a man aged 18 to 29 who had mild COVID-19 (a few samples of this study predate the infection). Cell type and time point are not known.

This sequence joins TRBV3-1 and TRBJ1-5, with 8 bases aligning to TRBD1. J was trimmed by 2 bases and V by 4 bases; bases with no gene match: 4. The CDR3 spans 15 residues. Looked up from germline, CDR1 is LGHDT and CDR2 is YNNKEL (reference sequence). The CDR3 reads CASSPETGGNQPQHF. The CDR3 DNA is TGTGCCAGCAGCCCTGAGACAGGGGGCAATCAGCCCCAGCATTTT.

In nucleotides, the CDR3 is TGTGCCAGTAGTTTGGCAGGGCATTTCGATAATTCACCCCTCCACTTT. Its protein product is CASSLAGHFDNSPLHF. The chain links TRBV19 to TRBJ1-6, with TRBD1 as a possible D gene (5 bases). The CDR3 is 16 residues long. V was clipped by 5 bases and J by 5 bases, with 16 bases between them. Germline CDR1 is LNHDA and CDR2 is SQIVND (reference sequence).

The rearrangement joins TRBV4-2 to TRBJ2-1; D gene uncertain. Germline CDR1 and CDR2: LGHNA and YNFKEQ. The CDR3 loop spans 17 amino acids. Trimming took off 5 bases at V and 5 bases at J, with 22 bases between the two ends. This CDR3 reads CASSSPLGRLPDNEQFF. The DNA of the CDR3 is TGTGCCAGCAGCTCCCCCCTCGGGCGTCTTCCAGACAATGAGCAGTTCTTC.